This entry is about one TCR beta chain. It has no known antigen specificity. No base qualities exist here, and no much larger clone lies one base off it. To prepare the library, the immunoSEQ multiplex PCR assay was applied. Here the immuneACCESS table is served through TCRdb, limited to in-frame sequences with V and J called. Missing clones are a known gap in these copies; in checked studies unresolved V genes cover under half, and the rest lacks a known reason. In this sample the table shows nearly 110,000 clones, approximately 90% of which occur a single time. The ten largest clonotypes hold roughly 1.5% of the sample. This entry comes from a study of T cell changes during pregnancy in multiple sclerosis (dated by TCRdb to between 2018 and 2020). In terms of the full investigation: Changes in the T cell repertoire over the course of pregnancy were examined in this study in women with multiple sclerosis.

CDR3 length: 16 amino acids, cysteine to phenylalanine. Solely the CDR3 DNA is kept, with 48 bases framed from the first base. CDR1 and CDR2, per the germline V gene, are SGHRS and YFSETQ. Trimming accounts for 4 bases at V and 5 bases at J, while the number of junction bases matched to no gene is 12. The sample in question was peripheral blood, obtained after pregnancy. The rearranged segments are TRBV5-1 and TRBJ2-3, and TRBD2 aligns with 8 junction nucleotides. The clonotype comes from a female donor with multiple sclerosis, enrolled in a pregnancy study. The CDR3 protein is CASSRSAGVAKDTQYF. The base sequence is TGCGCCAGCAGCCGATCAGCGGGAGTAGCTAAAGATACGCAGTATTTT.